The entry below gives a single T cell receptor beta chain sequence along with its context. RNA amounts of roughly 0.45 to 1 ug underwent reverse transcription with random hexamers. Amplification of the TCR beta CDR3 was carried out by immunoSEQ multiplex PCR, which spanned a total of 54 Vbeta and 13 Jbeta segments. One entry per CDR3 protein, called by TCRdb with MiXCR from the immunoSEQ multiplex PCR reads. The data show about 430,000 distinct CDR3 sequences, with approximately 85% seen just once and approximately 0.12% held by the top ten. The data derive from a study of CD8 T cells in Susac syndrome. The CDR3 runs 15 residues. Germline lookup yields CDR1 MGHRA and CDR2 YSYEKL. V was clipped by 2 bases and J by 6 bases, with 15 bases between them. It was treatment-naive patients with stable or active relapsing-remitting disease who made up the multiple sclerosis controls.

The rearrangement joins TRBV4-1 to TRBJ2-3; D not certain. The clonotype originates from a human donor with multiple sclerosis. Material for sequencing was CD8+ T cells from PBMCs. The DNA of the CDR3 is TGCGCCAGCAGCCAACCTGCGGCAAACTCCGATACGCAGTATTTT. Amino acid sequence: CASSQPAANSDTQYF.